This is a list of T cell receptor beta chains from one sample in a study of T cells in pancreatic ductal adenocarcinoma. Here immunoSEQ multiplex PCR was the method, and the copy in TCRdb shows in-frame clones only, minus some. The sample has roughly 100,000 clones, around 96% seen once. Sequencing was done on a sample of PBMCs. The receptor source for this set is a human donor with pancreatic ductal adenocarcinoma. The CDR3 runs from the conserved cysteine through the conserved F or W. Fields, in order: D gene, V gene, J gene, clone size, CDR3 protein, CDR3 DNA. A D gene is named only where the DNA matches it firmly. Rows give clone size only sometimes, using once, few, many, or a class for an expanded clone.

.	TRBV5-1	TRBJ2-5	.	CASSLGWLEFQETQYF	TGCGCCAGCAGCTTAGGCTGGCTAGAATTCCAAGAGACCCAGTACTTC
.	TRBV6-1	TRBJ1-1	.	CASSEVRGARTEAFF	TGTGCCAGCAGTGAAGTGCGGGGGGCGCGAACTGAAGCTTTCTTT
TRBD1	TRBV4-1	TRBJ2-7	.	CASSQGRGQGYEQYF	TGCGCCAGCAGCCAAGGTCGAGGACAGGGGTACGAGCAGTACTTC
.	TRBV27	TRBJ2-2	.	CASSYLRQGGPGELFF	TGTGCCAGCAGTTACCTCAGACAGGGAGGTCCCGGGGAGCTGTTTTTT
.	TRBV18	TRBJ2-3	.	CASSPELPTGPTDTQYF	TGTGCCAGCTCACCCGAACTCCCAACAGGGCCCACAGATACGCAGTATTTT
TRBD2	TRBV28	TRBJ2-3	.	CASSLKIGAGVNTQYF	TGTGCCAGCAGTTTGAAGATAGGAGCGGGAGTCAATACGCAGTATTTT
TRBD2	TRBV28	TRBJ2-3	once	CASINTGWREGKDTQYF	TGTGCCAGCATCAACACCGGATGGCGGGAGGGTAAAGATACGCAGTATTTT
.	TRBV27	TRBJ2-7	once	CASSFQGLGYEQYF	TGTGCCAGCAGTTTTCAGGGCCTAGGGTACGAGCAGTACTTC
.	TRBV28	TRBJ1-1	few	CASSPHDTMNTEAFF	TGTGCCAGCAGCCCACACGACACCATGAACACTGAAGCTTTCTTT
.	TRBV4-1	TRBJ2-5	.	CASSQGVAGMGEETQYF	TGCGCCAGCAGCCAAGGGGTGGCGGGGATGGGCGAAGAGACCCAGTACTTC
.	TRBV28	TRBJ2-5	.	CASGVSREVWETQYF	TGTGCCAGCGGCGTTTCGAGGGAGGTTTGGGAGACCCAGTACTTC
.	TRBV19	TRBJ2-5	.	CASSSLGGETQYF	TGTGCCAGTAGTTCCCTAGGGGGAGAGACCCAGTACTTC
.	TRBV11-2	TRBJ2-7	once	CASSLDLRASQYF	TGTGCCAGCAGCTTAGATCTAAGAGCGTCGCAGTACTTC
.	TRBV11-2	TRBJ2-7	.	CASSLIRDISYEQYF	TGTGCCAGCAGCTTAATCCGGGACATCTCCTACGAGCAGTACTTC
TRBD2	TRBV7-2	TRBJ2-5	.	CASSRGLAGGETQYF	TGTGCCAGCAGTCGTGGGCTAGCGGGGGGGGAGACCCAGTACTTC
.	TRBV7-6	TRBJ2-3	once	CASSSQQGGTDTQYF	TGTGCCAGCAGCTCCCAACAGGGAGGCACAGATACGCAGTATTTT
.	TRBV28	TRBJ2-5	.	CASSLGWEKETQYF	TGTGCCAGCAGTTTAGGGTGGGAGAAAGAGACCCAGTACTTC
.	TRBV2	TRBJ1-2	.	CASTDDTIPNYGYTF	TGTGCCAGCACTGACGACACCATACCTAACTATGGCTACACCTTC
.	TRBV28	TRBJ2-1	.	CASSPPTKSYNEQFF	TGTGCCAGCAGTCCACCCACAAAGTCCTACAATGAGCAGTTCTTC
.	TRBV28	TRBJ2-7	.	CATETGYEQYF	TGTGCCACCGAGACAGGCTACGAGCAGTACTTC
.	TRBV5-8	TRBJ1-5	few	CASSPRVGNQPQHF	TGTGCCAGCAGCCCCAGGGTTGGCAATCAGCCCCAGCATTTT
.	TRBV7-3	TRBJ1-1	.	CASSLQAGSTEAFF	TGTGCCAGCAGCTTACAGGCCGGGAGCACTGAAGCTTTCTTT
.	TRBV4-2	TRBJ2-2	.	CASRPVAEGTGELFF	TGTGCCAGCAGACCGGTCGCGGAGGGCACCGGGGAGCTGTTTTTT
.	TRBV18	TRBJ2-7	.	CASSPGTPGLEQYF	TGTGCCAGCTCACCAGGGACACCCGGCTTGGAGCAGTACTTC
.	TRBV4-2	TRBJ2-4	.	CASSQVGAGTKNIQYF	TGTGCCAGCAGCCAAGTGGGGGCCGGGACCAAAAACATTCAGTACTTC
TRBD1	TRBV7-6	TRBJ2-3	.	CASSPRTGEATQYF	TGTGCCAGCAGCCCTCGGACAGGGGAGGCTACGCAGTATTTT
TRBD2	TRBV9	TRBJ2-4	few	CASSPRLGTIGFGDIQYF	TGTGCCAGCAGCCCTCGTTTGGGGACTATAGGGTTCGGAGACATTCAGTACTTC
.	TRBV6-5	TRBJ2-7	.	CASSPGGRSYEQYF	TGTGCCAGCAGCCCCGGAGGGAGGTCCTACGAGCAGTACTTC
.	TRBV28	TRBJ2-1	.	CASSLRRDEQFF	TGTGCCAGCAGTTTAAGGCGGGACGAGCAGTTCTTC
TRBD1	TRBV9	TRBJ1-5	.	CASSAGTDYQPQHF	TGTGCCAGCAGCGCCGGGACAGACTATCAGCCCCAGCATTTT
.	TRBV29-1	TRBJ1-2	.	CSVASGNYGYTF	TGCAGCGTTGCGTCGGGTAACTATGGCTACACCTTC
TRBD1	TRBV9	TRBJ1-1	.	CASSVAGTGGHTEAFF	TGTGCCAGCAGCGTAGCCGGGACAGGGGGCCACACTGAAGCTTTCTTT
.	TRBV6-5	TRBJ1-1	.	CASSYSWSDTEAFF	TGTGCCAGCAGTTATAGTTGGAGTGACACTGAAGCTTTCTTT
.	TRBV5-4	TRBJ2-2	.	CASNPQGISGELFF	TGTGCCAGCAACCCGCAGGGGATTTCCGGGGAGCTGTTTTTT
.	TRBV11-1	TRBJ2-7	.	CASSSVDTPAPYEQYF	TGTGCCAGCAGCTCAGTCGACACCCCGGCCCCCTACGAGCAGTACTTC
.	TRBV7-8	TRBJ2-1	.	CASSLVFYNEQFF	TGTGCCAGCAGCTTAGTCTTCTACAATGAGCAGTTCTTC
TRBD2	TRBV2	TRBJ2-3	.	CASNGGRGPDTQYF	TGTGCCAGCAACGGCGGGAGAGGGCCAGATACGCAGTATTTT
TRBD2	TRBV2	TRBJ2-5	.	CASEEREGRETQYF	TGTGCCAGCGAAGAGCGGGAGGGCCGGGAGACCCAGTACTTC
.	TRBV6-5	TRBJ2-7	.	CASSRTLVPYEQYF	TGTGCCAGCAGTAGGACTCTAGTCCCCTACGAGCAGTACTTC
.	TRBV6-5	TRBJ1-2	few	CASSYGGQLYGYTF	TGTGCCAGCAGTTATGGGGGCCAGCTCTATGGCTACACCTTC
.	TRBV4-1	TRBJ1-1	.	CASSQSWGVNTEAFF	TGCGCCAGCAGCCAATCCTGGGGGGTGAACACTGAAGCTTTCTTT
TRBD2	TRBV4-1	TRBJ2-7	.	CASSQRGLGSYEQYF	TGCGCCAGCAGCCAAAGGGGACTAGGCTCCTACGAGCAGTACTTC
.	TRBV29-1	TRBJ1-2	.	CSVLRDDYGYTF	TGCAGCGTCCTCCGGGATGACTATGGCTACACCTTC
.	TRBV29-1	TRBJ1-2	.	CSVVETHRAANYGYTF	TGCAGCGTTGTCGAAACCCACAGGGCGGCTAACTATGGCTACACCTTC
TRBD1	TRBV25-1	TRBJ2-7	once	CASRDPGGWNEQYF	TGTGCCAGCAGGGATCCAGGGGGCTGGAACGAGCAGTACTTC
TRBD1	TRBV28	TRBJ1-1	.	CASSHFTPGQGKSEAFF	TGTGCCAGCAGTCACTTTACTCCGGGACAGGGGAAGAGTGAAGCTTTCTTT
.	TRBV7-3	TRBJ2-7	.	CASSVNFGIQGHEQYF	TGTGCCAGCAGCGTTAATTTTGGGATCCAGGGTCACGAGCAGTACTTC
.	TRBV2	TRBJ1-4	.	CASRPGVTNEKLFF	TGTGCCAGCAGGCCCGGAGTGACTAATGAAAAACTGTTTTTT